Presented here are 23 T cell receptor beta chains from one specimen sequenced in a study of T cell clusters in autoimmune cytopenias. Multiplex touch-down PCR amplified TRB using TRB-A and TRB-B pools in one tube. TCRdb re-called the multiplex PCR reads and shows each CDR3 protein once, DNA omitted. The listing contains 3,500 to 5,000 distinct CDR3 sequences. TRB amplification used around 260 ng of peripheral blood genomic DNA. This sample also belongs to another study, concerning T cell repertoires in aging, cancer and after chemotherapy.

The sample was peripheral blood. These receptors all come from a human donor in good health.

The chain joins TRBV4-3 to TRBJ2-1. The germline V gene has CDR1 LGHNA and CDR2 YSLEER. The CDR3 has 23 residues. The chain's CDR3 is CASSQEWIVHRRRYVSSYNEQFF.

The rearrangement joins TRBV28 to TRBJ1-1; without DNA, the TCRdb call of TRBD1 cannot be checked. The CDR3 covers 12 residues. CDR1 and CDR2 from the germline V gene are MDHEN and SYDVKM. CDR3 sequence reads: CASRPDSLEAFF.

This chain links TRBV7-2 with TRBJ1-2; TCRdb's D call, TRBD1, is unchecked because there is no DNA. From germline, CDR1 is SGHTA and CDR2 FQGNSA. This CDR3 comprises 13 residues. This chain's CDR3 is CASSLVGALGYTF.

The V call is TRBV5-4, the J call TRBJ1-5. The CDR3 totals 20 residues. The germline gives CDR1 SGHNT, CDR2 YYREEE (reference sequence). CDR3 in amino acids: CASSLSAGQDCSSSNQPQHF.

V and J are TRBV7-2 and TRBJ1-5; no DNA is available, so the TRBD1 call from TCRdb remains unchecked. There are 13 residues in the CDR3. Germline V CDR1 and CDR2: SGHTA, FQGNSA. CDR3 in amino acids: CASSLGVGAPQHF.

The chain has TRBV30 and TRBJ1-3; TCRdb's D call, TRBD1, is unchecked because there is no DNA. The V gene's germline CDR1 is GTSNPN and CDR2 SVGIG (reference sequence). This CDR3 contains 13 residues. The CDR3 loop reads CAWSGGAGNTIYF.

The V gene is TRBV7-6, the J gene TRBJ1-1; TCRdb's D call of TRBD1 is untestable without DNA. This CDR3 is built from 14 residues. Germline CDR1 is SGHVS and CDR2 is FNYEAQ. The CDR3 protein is CASSQTGEATEAFF. The whole variable domain, remainder taken from reference TRBV7-6 and TRBJ1-1, is GAGVSQSPRYKVTKRGQDVALRCDPISGHVSLYWYRQALGQGPEFLTYFNYEAQQDKSGLPNDRFSAERPEGSISTLTIQRTEQRDSAMYRCASSQTGEATEAFFGQGTRLTVV.

This chain joins TRBV20-1 and TRBJ2-6; the D gene TCRdb calls, TRBD1, cannot be checked with no DNA. This CDR3 comprises 15 residues. The V gene's germline CDR1 is DFQATT and CDR2 SNEGSKA (reference sequence). CDR3 loop: CSASPPFDGANVLTF.

The chain couples TRBV4-3 to TRBJ2-3; TCRdb's D call of TRBD1 is untestable without DNA. Germline values: CDR1 LGHNA, CDR2 YSLEER. The CDR3 spans 14 residues. CDR3 sequence reads: CASSQATATDTQYF.

In terms of frequency, this clonotype is medium-sized. The chain uses TRBV12-3 or TRBV12-4 and TRBJ1-4; TCRdb outputs TRBD1, but without DNA this stays unchecked. The CDR3 loop spans 16 amino acids. The CDR3 sequence is CASSVTGQGVSEKLFF.

This clonotype is identified as medium-sized from frequency. The chain carries TRBV30 and TRBJ2-6. The germline V gene encodes CDR1 GTSNPN and CDR2 SVGIG (reference sequence). This CDR3 is built from 13 residues. CDR3 region: CAWSTVGANVLTF.

This clonotype ranks as medium-sized in terms of frequency. J is TRBJ2-1 and V is TRBV13; the D gene TCRdb calls, TRBD2, cannot be checked with no DNA. This CDR3 region has 13 residues. Germline lookup yields CDR1 PRHDT and CDR2 FYEKMQ (reference sequence). CDR3 region: CASSLDAERLQFF.

The V and J genes are TRBV6-1 and TRBJ2-1; the TCRdb call, TRBD2, lacks DNA for checking. This CDR3 is 15 amino acids long. Germline loops: CDR1 MNHNS, CDR2 SASEGT. The CDR3 here is CASSDSGLAGGEQFF.

The J gene is TRBJ1-6, the V gene TRBV14. CDR1 SGHDN and CDR2 FVKESK come from the germline V gene. The length of the CDR3 is 12 residues. This CDR3 reads CASSQDYSPLHF.

The CDR3: CASSDGQGAYTEAFF. The V call is TRBV19, the J call TRBJ1-1; absent DNA, TCRdb's TRBD1 call cannot be checked. The CDR3 runs 15 residues. CDR1 is LNHDA and CDR2 is SQIVND in the germline V gene (reference sequence).

The rearrangement joins TRBV13 to TRBJ1-1; there is no DNA to check the TCRdb D call of TRBD1. The CDR3 consists of 15 residues. CDR1 and CDR2 from the germline V gene are PRHDT and FYEKMQ (reference sequence). Here the CDR3 reads CASRPRGGANTEAFF.

Frequency places this clonotype as medium-sized. J is TRBJ2-1 and V is TRBV6-2 or TRBV6-3; with no DNA, the TCRdb D assignment of TRBD1 cannot be verified. This CDR3 is built from 15 residues. Germline V gene lookup returns CDR1 MNHEY and CDR2 SVGEGT. CDR3 sequence: CASRFSSGGQNEQFF.

The gene calls are TRBV5-6 and TRBJ2-7; TCRdb returns TRBD1, unconfirmable since there is no DNA. In germline, CDR1 is SGHDT, CDR2 YYEEEE. The length of the CDR3 is 14 residues. CDR3 in amino acids: CASSPGQNSYEQYF.

The chain employs TRBV6-2 or TRBV6-3 and TRBJ2-7. CDR3 size: 11 residues. Looked up from germline, CDR1 is MNHEY and CDR2 is SVGEGT. The CDR3 protein is CASSYTSEQYF.

This clonotype shows up as medium-sized by frequency. The chain is built from TRBV6-5 and TRBJ1-4; the D call from TCRdb, TRBD1, cannot be confirmed without DNA. The germline V gene encodes CDR1 MNHEY and CDR2 SVGAGI. The CDR3 consists of 11 residues. CDR3: CASSQGEKLFF.

This clonotype counts as medium-sized by frequency. The V and J genes are TRBV27 and TRBJ1-4; TCRdb selects TRBD1, and the lack of DNA leaves this call unchecked. This CDR3 comprises 16 residues. The germline V gene encodes CDR1 MNHEY and CDR2 SMNVEV (reference sequence). CDR3 region: CASSDRDSTTNEKLFF.

Frequency places this clonotype as medium-sized. The chain employs TRBV5-4 and TRBJ2-3; checking the TCRdb D call of TRBD1 is not possible without DNA. Germline CDR1 and CDR2: SGHNT and YYREEE (reference sequence). The CDR3 length is 15 residues. CDR3 residues: CASSLPGAGRDTQYF.

The V and J genes are TRBV7-6 and TRBJ2-7; TCRdb selects TRBD1, and the lack of DNA leaves this call unchecked. The CDR3 extends over 15 amino acids. Looked up from germline, CDR1 is SGHVS and CDR2 is FNYEAQ. The CDR3 sequence: CASSPQTGGLGEQYF.